This is a list of T cell receptor beta chains from one sample in a study of T cells in localized non-small cell lung cancer. Libraries were prepared by immunoSEQ multiplex PCR; TCRdb keeps only in-frame clonotypes and omits some of them. The sample shows 86,000 or so clones, approximately 85% of them seen only once. Sequenced here: peripheral blood, sampled before any cancer treatment. These receptor sequences come from a man aged 40 to 70 with stage I lung adenocarcinoma. Both conserved end residues are part of each CDR3.

V gene: TRBV2
CDR3 protein: CASSEQGEETQYF

V gene: TRBV7-2
CDR3 protein: CASSFSVYTEAFF

V gene: TRBV6-5
CDR3 protein: CASTPGGTVTYEQYF

V gene: TRBV19
CDR3 protein: CASLGEGTDTQYF

V gene: TRBV2
CDR3 protein: CASGLRGNTEAFF

V gene: TRBV7-2
CDR3 protein: CATSAQRDTQYF

V gene: TRBV12-5
CDR3 protein: CASGLGTSTETQYF

V gene: TRBV7-9
CDR3 protein: CASSLVASGPQETQYF

V gene: TRBV19
CDR3 protein: CASSLWSNGSPLHF

V gene: TRBV27
CDR3 protein: CASSLIAGGNTDTQYF

V gene: TRBV27
CDR3 protein: CASSSYTGTGTYGYTF

V gene: TRBV23-1
CDR3 protein: CASSQPARGANF

V gene: TRBV6-5
CDR3 protein: CASSYKGTGNEKLFF

V gene: TRBV5-4
CDR3 protein: CASSLAGADTQYF

V gene: TRBV7-3
CDR3 protein: CASSLTSARGGEQFF

V gene: TRBV5-4
CDR3 protein: CASREDTSSYNEQFF

V gene: TRBV9
CDR3 protein: CASSVEGLAGSYEQYF

V gene: TRBV9
CDR3 protein: CASSILAGGPEQYF

V gene: TRBV7-2
CDR3 protein: CASSPSKTQYF

V gene: TRBV10-2
CDR3 protein: CASRAANSPLHF

V gene: TRBV6-1
CDR3 protein: CASSEGQGKNYEQYF

V gene: TRBV7-2
CDR3 protein: CASSLGLDYEQYF